This T cell receptor (beta chain) comes out of a study of T cell responses to AZD1222 COVID-19 vaccine. General observations from the study: Sampled repertoires all dated from after the peak T cell response.

The V and J ends lost 3 bases and 0 bases, in that order; junction bases with no gene match: 2. The CDR3 loop spans 14 amino acids. Germline V lookup: CDR1 MNHEY, CDR2 SMNVEV (reference sequence). Libraries were prepared by immunoSEQ multiplex PCR; TCRdb keeps only in-frame clonotypes and omits some of them. This sample has under 200,000 clones, with 88% found just once. In regard to this clone: Its antigen is not identified.

The sequence derives from an adult who received the AZD1222 COVID-19 vaccine. The sample in question was peripheral blood, obtained 28 days after the second AZD1222 dose. The chain has TRBV27 and TRBJ2-7; TRBD2 matches at 7 bases. The CDR3 region is CASSLSSGSYEQYF. CDR3 DNA sequence: TGTGCCAGCAGTTTGTCTAGCGGCTCCTACGAGCAGTACTTC.